What follows are 20 T cell receptor beta chains derived from one specimen sequenced in a study of response to subunit inactivated influenza vaccine. TCRdb recomputed calls from the RT-PCR reads with MiXCR, one row per CDR3 protein. The sample gives fewer than 600,000 distinct CDR3 sequences, 7.2% of which show up once; about an eighth is in the top ten. The specimen was PBMCs from blood, collected about 24 months after vaccination. These receptors were obtained from a man between 50 and 69 years old who received an inactivated influenza vaccine.

This rearrangement joins TRBV2 to TRBJ1-5; a possible D gene is TRBD1 (5 bases). Trimming shortened V by 2 bases and J by 6 bases, and 14 bases separated the two germline ends. Germline lookup yields CDR1 SNHLY and CDR2 FYNNEI. This CDR3 comprises 15 residues. CDR3 region: CASSESWGLGQPQHF. The DNA for the CDR3 is TGTGCCAGCAGTGAATCCTGGGGCTTGGGTCAGCCCCAGCATTTT.

This clonotype was recorded at least ten times. The V call is TRBV9, the J call TRBJ1-2, with 8 nucleotides matching TRBD1. The CDR3 is 16 amino acids. V shed 0 bases, J shed 6 bases, and the junction held 10 bases outside the gene matches. CDR1 is SGDLS, CDR2 YYNGEE, per germline. DNA for the CDR3: TGTGCCAGCAGCGTAGCGGTCTGGGCGACAGGGGATGGCTACACCTTC. Protein product: CASSVAVWATGDGYTF.

The rearrangement joins TRBV3-1 to TRBJ2-1, with a possible D match to TRBD2 (6 bases). The CDR3 extends over 15 amino acids. The germline V gene has CDR1 LGHDT and CDR2 YNNKEL (reference sequence). Trimming stripped 0 bases from V and 7 bases from J, with 13 bases between. The CDR3 coding sequence is TGTGCCAGCAGCCAAGAGTGGCTAGCGAGGAATGAGCAGTTCTTC. This codes for CASSQEWLARNEQFF.

This clonotype was counted a few times. The DNA for the CDR3 is TGTGCCAGCAGCCTGGGGACAGGGGTGCTAAGACCGACCCAGTACTTC. It yields the protein CASSLGTGVLRPTQYF. The chain uses TRBV11-1 and TRBJ2-5, with 10 bases fitting TRBD1. V lost 5 bases to trimming and J lost 7 bases; unmatched junction nucleotides: 13. The germline gives CDR1 SGHAT, CDR2 FQDESV (reference sequence). The CDR3 totals 16 residues. Drawing the rest from reference TRBV11-1 and TRBJ2-5, the complete variable domain is EAEVAQSPRYKITEKSQAVAFWCDPISGHATLYWYRQILGQGPELLVQFQDESVVDDSQLPKDRFSAERLKGVDSTLKIQPAELGDSAMYLCASSLGTGVLRPTQYFGPGTRLLVL.

Here the CDR3 reads CASRQTGGQTEAFF. The CDR3 nucleotides are TGTGCCAGCAGACAAACAGGGGGGCAAACTGAAGCTTTCTTT. The V and J genes are TRBV25-1 and TRBJ1-1; 8 nucleotides line up with TRBD1. The CDR3 totals 14 residues. The V segment lost 6 bases and the J segment 5 bases; nucleotides outside the gene matches: 8. The germline V gene has CDR1 MGHDK and CDR2 SYGVNS. Combining the CDR3 with reference TRBV25-1 and TRBJ1-1 gives the whole variable domain EADIYQTPRYLVIGTGKKITLECSQTMGHDKMYWYQQDPGMELHLIHYSYGVNSTEKGDLSSESTVSRIRTEHFPLTLESARPSHTSQYLCASRQTGGQTEAFFGQGTRLTVV.

This chain links TRBV9 with TRBJ2-7, with D tentatively TRBD1 (6 bases). The V end lost 0 bases, the J end lost 2 bases, and 12 bases lay between the germline ends. Germline-derived CDR1 and CDR2 are SGDLS and YYNGEE. The CDR3 runs 15 residues. The CDR3 spells CASSVGQGPAYEQYF. The CDR3 coding sequence is TGTGCCAGCAGCGTAGGGCAGGGGCCAGCCTACGAGCAGTACTTC.

The chain uses TRBV1 and TRBJ2-5. TRBV1 is marked as a pseudogene. The length of the CDR3 is 17 residues. The CDR3 sequence: CTSSQDTRTEIQETQYF. The CDR3 coding sequence is TGCACCAGCAGCCAAGATACAAGGACGGAAATTCAAGAGACCCAGTACTTC.

The genes are TRBV20-1 and TRBJ1-2; a possible D gene is TRBD1 (5 bases). Deletions cut 0 bases from V and 8 bases from J, with 19 bases between. Germline CDR1 reads DFQATT; CDR2 reads SNEGSKA (reference sequence). The CDR3 covers 15 residues. The CDR3 sequence is CSARDVGPRGSGYTF. CDR3 coding DNA: TGCAGTGCTAGAGATGTGGGACCGCGGGGTTCCGGCTACACCTTC.

The J gene is TRBJ2-4, the V gene TRBV6-2 or TRBV6-3, with D perhaps matching TRBD2 (5 bases). Germline lookup yields CDR1 MNHEY and CDR2 SVGEGT. The CDR3 is 16 amino acids. V shed 5 bases and J shed 1 base, with 15 bases lying between them. In DNA form, the CDR3 reads TGTGCCAGCAGTCACCGGGGATCTGGGGCCAAAAACATTCAGTACTTC. Amino acids: CASSHRGSGAKNIQYF.

The rearrangement links TRBV29-1 to TRBJ1-1; no clear D gene. This CDR3 spans 13 amino acids. Germline CDR1 reads SQVTM; CDR2 reads ANQGSEA. The V and J ends lost 2 bases and 4 bases respectively, with 11 bases between them. The CDR3: CSVERVTATEAFF. CDR3 bases: TGCAGCGTTGAAAGGGTTACGGCCACTGAAGCTTTCTTT.

There are a few counts of this clonotype. The chain employs TRBV4-3 and TRBJ1-4, with D perhaps matching TRBD1 (6 bases). From germline, CDR1 is LGHNA and CDR2 YSLEER. CDR3 length equals 14 residues. V was cut by 4 bases and J by 7 bases, with 13 bases left in between. CDR3 sequence (DNA): TGCGCCAGCAGCCGATCTCAGGGGAGTGAAAAACTGTTTTTT. Translated, it gives CASSRSQGSEKLFF.

This clonotype has more than one count but fewer than ten. The CDR3 sequence is CASSLGWGDRVTYEQYF. CDR3 DNA: TGTGCCAGCAGTTTAGGATGGGGGGACAGGGTTACCTACGAGCAGTACTTC. The genes are TRBV12-3 or TRBV12-4 and TRBJ2-7; 9 bases fit TRBD1. Losses at the gene ends were 1 base for V and 2 bases for J; bases not matched to a gene: 9. The CDR3 is 17 amino acids.

This clonotype was counted at least ten times. J is TRBJ2-4 and V is TRBV5-1; TRBD1 aligns across 8 bases. CDR3 size: 13 residues. The germline V gene encodes CDR1 SGHRS and CDR2 YFSETQ. Trimming at V came to 8 bases and at J to 4 bases, leaving 5 bases not matched to a gene. CDR3 in amino acids: CASADRGKNIQYF. CDR3 sequence (DNA): TGCGCCAGTGCTGACAGGGGTAAAAACATTCAGTACTTC.

The CDR3 is CASSLSSAQGTYEQYF. Here the CDR3 DNA reads TGTGCCAGCAGCTTAAGTAGTGCACAGGGGACCTACGAGCAGTACTTC. The chain has TRBV11-2 and TRBJ2-7; 7 bases agree with TRBD1. With 2 bases clipped from V and 2 bases from J, the junction kept 9 bases outside the gene matches. This CDR3 contains 16 residues. Germline CDR1 SGHAT, CDR2 FQNNGV.

The chain links TRBV4-1 to TRBJ1-2; D is perhaps TRBD1 (6 bases). Germline lookup yields CDR1 MGHRA and CDR2 YSYEKL. Between the trimmed V and J ends, which lost 4 bases and 2 bases, there was a span of 14 bases. This CDR3 is 15 amino acids long. The CDR3 loop reads CASSPQTGLNYGYTF. The CDR3 DNA is TGCGCCAGCAGCCCTCAGACAGGCCTAAACTATGGCTACACCTTC.

As regards this clonotype: At one end the junction does not follow the germline gene, possibly because of a read error. J is TRBJ2-7 and V is TRBV15; D is undetermined. This CDR3 has 12 amino acids. Germline V gene lookup returns CDR1 LNHNV and CDR2 YYDKDF (reference sequence). The chain's CDR3 is CATSKDNYGQYF. The CDR3 nucleotides read TGTGCCACCAGCAAAGACAACTACGGGCAGTACTTC.

This clonotype came up many times. The rearrangement uses TRBV6-1 and TRBJ2-3; D gene uncertain. The CDR3 runs 11 residues. Trimming cost V 3 bases and J 6 bases, with 4 bases left between them. Germline CDR1 and CDR2: MNHNS and SASEGT. The CDR3 region has the DNA TGTGCCAGCAGTGACTTTGATACGCAGTATTTT. Encoded protein: CASSDFDTQYF.

This clonotype turned up a few times. V is TRBV3-1 and J is TRBJ2-4; D ambiguous. CDR3 length equals 12 residues. Deletions cut 4 bases from V and 7 bases from J, with 8 bases between. CDR1 is LGHDT and CDR2 is YNNKEL in the germline V gene (reference sequence). The CDR3 bases are TGTGCCAGCAGCCTCGTTGGGAACATTCAGTACTTC. Translating gives CASSLVGNIQYF. The full variable domain, completed using reference TRBV3-1 and TRBJ2-4, is DTAVSQTPKYLVTQMGNDKSIKCEQNLGHDTMYWYKQDSKKFLKIMFSYNNKELIINETVPNRFSPKSPDKAHLNLHINSLELGDSAVYFCASSLVGNIQYFGAGTRLSVL.

This clonotype was detected many times. V and J are TRBV4-1 and TRBJ1-1; no clear D. Trimming took off 1 base at V and 2 bases at J, with 8 bases between the two ends. This CDR3 has 14 amino acids. The germline CDR1 and CDR2 sequences are MGHRA and YSYEKL. The CDR3 loop is CASSQGYRNTEAFF. CDR3 nucleotide sequence: TGCGCCAGCAGCCAAGGCTACAGAAACACTGAAGCTTTCTTT.

The V call is TRBV28, the J call TRBJ1-2; weak D call: TRBD1 (6 bases). Germline V gives CDR1 MDHEN, CDR2 SYDVKM. Deletions cut 6 bases from V and 10 bases from J, with 27 bases between. The CDR3 is made up of 16 amino acids. CDR3 loop: CASSPLYGSAGGAYTF. The CDR3 DNA reads TGTGCCAGCAGCCCCCTTTACGGGTCGGCCGGGGGCGCCTACACCTTC.